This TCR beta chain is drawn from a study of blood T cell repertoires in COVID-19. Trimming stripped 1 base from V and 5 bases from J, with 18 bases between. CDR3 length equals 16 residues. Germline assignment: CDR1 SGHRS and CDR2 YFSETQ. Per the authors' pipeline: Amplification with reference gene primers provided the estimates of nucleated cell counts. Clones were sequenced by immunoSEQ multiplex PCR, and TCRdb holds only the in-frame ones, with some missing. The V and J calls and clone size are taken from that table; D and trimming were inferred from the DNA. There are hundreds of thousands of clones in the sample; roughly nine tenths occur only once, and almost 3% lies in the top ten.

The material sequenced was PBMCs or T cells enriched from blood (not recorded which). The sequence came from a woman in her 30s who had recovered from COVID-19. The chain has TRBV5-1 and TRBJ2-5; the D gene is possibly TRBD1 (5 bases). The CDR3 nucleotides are TGCGCCAGCAGCTTGAGCAGGGCGCCACCGTCGGAGACCCAGTACTTC. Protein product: CASSLSRAPPSETQYF.